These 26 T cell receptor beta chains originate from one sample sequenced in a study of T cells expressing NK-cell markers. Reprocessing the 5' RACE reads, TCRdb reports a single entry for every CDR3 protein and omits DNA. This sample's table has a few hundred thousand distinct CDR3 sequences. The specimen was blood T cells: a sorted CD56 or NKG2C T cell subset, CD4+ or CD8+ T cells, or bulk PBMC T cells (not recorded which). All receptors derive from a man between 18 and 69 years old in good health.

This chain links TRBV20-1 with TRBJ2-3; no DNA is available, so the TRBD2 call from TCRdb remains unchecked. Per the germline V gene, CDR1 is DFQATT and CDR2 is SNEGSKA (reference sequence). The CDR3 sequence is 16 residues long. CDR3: CSASPFTSGGTDTQYF.

The CDR3 spells CSAEGYDRENTEAFF. The rearrangement joins TRBV20-1 to TRBJ1-1; with no DNA, the TCRdb D assignment of TRBD1 cannot be verified. CDR1 and CDR2 (germline): DFQATT, SNEGSKA (reference sequence). The CDR3 has 15 residues.

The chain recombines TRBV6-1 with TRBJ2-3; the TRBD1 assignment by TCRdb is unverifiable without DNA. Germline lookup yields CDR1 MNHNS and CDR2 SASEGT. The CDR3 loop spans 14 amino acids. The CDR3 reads CASVDRGRGDTQYF.

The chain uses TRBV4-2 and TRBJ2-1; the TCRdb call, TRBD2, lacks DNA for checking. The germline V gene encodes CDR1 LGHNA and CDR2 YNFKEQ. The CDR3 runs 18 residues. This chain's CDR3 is CASSPSGPGTSGYNEQFF.

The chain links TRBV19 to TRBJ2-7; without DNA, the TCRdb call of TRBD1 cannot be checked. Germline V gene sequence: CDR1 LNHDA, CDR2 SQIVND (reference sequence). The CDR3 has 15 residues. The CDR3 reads CASRAQGHITYEQYF.

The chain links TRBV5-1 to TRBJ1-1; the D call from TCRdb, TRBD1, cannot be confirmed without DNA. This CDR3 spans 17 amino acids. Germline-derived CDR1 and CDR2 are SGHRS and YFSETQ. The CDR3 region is CASSHGTSSPENTEAFF.

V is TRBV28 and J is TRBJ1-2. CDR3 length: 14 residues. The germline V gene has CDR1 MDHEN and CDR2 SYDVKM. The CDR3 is CASSFDMGVYGYTF.

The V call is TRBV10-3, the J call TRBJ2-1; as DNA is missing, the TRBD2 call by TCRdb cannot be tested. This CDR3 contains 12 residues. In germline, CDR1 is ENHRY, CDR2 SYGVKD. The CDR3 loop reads CASGGHGNEQFF.

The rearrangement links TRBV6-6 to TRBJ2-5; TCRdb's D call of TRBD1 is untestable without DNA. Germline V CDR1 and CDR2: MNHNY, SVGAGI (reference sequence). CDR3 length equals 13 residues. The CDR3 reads CASRGAQQETQYF.

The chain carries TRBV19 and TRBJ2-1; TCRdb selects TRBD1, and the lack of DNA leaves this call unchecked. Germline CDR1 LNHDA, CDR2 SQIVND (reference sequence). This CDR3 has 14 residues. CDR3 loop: CASRRGLGYNEQFF.

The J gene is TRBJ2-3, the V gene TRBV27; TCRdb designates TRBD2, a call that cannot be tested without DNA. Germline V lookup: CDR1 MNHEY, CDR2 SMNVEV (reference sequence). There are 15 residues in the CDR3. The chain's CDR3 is CASSLRRGVADTQYF.

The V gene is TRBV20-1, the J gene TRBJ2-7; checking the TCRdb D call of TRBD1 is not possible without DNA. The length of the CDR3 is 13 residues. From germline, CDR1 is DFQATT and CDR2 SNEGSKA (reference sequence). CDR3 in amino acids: CSASDDRTYEQYF.

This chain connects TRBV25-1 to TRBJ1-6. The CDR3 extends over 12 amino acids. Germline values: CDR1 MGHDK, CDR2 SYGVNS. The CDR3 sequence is CASSFRYSPLHF.

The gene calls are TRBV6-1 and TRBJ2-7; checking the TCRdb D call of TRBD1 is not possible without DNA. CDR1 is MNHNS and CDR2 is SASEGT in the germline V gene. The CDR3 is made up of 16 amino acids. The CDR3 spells CASSKKLGQGAGEQYF.

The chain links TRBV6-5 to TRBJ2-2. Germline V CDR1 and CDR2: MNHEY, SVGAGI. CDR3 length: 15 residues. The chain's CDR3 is CASSYSPLTTGELFF.

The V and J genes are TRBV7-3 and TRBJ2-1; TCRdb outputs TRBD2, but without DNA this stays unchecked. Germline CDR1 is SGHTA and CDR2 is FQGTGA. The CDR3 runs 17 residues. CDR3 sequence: CASSLNPPSSGYNEQFF.

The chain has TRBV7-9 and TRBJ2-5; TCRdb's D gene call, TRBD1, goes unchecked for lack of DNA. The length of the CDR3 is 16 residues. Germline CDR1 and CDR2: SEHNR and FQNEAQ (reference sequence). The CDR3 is CASSLRDRGFQETQYF.

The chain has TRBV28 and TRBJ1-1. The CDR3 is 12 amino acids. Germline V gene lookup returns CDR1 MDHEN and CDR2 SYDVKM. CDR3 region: CATQSWVTEAFF. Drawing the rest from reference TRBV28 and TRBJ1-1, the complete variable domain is DVKVTQSSRYLVKRTGEKVFLECVQDMDHENMFWYRQDPGLGLRLIYFSYDVKMKEKGDIPEGYSVSREKKERFSLILESASTNQTSMYLCATQSWVTEAFFGQGTRLTVV.

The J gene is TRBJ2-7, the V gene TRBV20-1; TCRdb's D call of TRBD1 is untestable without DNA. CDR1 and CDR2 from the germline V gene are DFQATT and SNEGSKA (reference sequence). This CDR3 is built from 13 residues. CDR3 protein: CSASGTGQVKQYF.

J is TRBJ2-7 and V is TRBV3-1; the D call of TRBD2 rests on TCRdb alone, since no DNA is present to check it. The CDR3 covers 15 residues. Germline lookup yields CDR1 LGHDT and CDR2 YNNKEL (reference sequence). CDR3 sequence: CASSRLGGENYEQYF.

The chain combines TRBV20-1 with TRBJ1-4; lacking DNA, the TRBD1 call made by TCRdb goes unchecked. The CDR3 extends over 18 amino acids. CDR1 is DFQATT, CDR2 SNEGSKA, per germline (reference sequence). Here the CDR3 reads CSARGSGQGVSINEKLFF.

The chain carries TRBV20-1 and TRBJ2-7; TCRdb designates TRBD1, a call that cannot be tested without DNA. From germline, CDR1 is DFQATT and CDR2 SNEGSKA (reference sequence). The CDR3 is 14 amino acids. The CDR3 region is CSVRWGQGRYEQYF.

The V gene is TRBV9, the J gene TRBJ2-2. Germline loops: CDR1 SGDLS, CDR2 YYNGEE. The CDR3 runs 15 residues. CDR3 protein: CASSVTTESTGELFF.

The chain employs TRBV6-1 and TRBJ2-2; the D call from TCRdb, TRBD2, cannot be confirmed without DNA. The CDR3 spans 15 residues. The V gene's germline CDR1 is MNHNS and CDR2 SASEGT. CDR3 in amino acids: CASSHRGGRTGELFF.

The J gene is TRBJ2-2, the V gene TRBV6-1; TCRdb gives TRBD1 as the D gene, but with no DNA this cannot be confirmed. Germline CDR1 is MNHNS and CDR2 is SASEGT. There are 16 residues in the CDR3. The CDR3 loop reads CASREAIGGRTGELFF.

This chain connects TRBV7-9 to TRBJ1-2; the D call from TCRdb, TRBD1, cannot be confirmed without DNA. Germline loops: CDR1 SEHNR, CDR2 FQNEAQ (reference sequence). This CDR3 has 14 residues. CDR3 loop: CASGMRDTSYGYTF.